This T cell receptor (beta chain) emerged from a study of CD8 T cells in Susac syndrome. General study findings and limits: As the study acknowledged, the number of individuals who were part of its TCR sequencing and HLA analysis was relatively small.

About 0.45 to 1 ug RNA was reverse transcribed with random hexamers. Multiplex PCR with immunoSEQ amplified the TCR beta CDR3 across 54 Vbeta and 13 Jbeta. Using its own MiXCR run on the immunoSEQ multiplex PCR reads, TCRdb lists one record per CDR3 protein. The profile shows 130,000 to 150,000 distinct CDR3 sequences, approximately 94% of them singletons. For this clonotype: Its matching antigen is unknown.

The sequenced target, TCR beta, came from blood CD8+ and CD4+ T cells. The CDR3 length is 15 residues. V lost 3 bases and J 0 bases, leaving 9 bases between the germline ends. Germline CDR1 SEHNR, CDR2 FQNEAQ (reference sequence). This clonotype was sampled from a human donor in good health. The V call is TRBV7-9, the J call TRBJ2-1; D remains unclear. The sample consisted of CD4+ T cells from PBMCs. In DNA form, the CDR3 reads TGTGCCAGCAGCTTCACCTTAGGCTCCTACAATGAGCAGTTCTTC. Translating gives CASSFTLGSYNEQFF.